This T cell receptor (beta chain) was captured in a study of radiation and T cells in renal cell carcinoma. For the study at large: Nephrectomy followed 15 Gy stereotactic body radiation by 4 weeks.

The assay was immunoSEQ multiplex PCR, and TCRdb's table has in-frame clones only and misses some. The sample lists about 61,000 clones; around 80% were seen once. The sample's time point: baseline pretreatment blood. Noted treatment: 15 Gy SBRT to primary tumor, nephrectomy 4 weeks later. The patient's renal cell carcinoma had clear cell pathology. The clonotype was recovered from a man aged 60 to 69 with renal cell carcinoma. Sequencing was performed on blood, taken from a patient whose treatment included radiotherapy and nephrectomy.

The CDR3 region has the DNA TGCAGTGCTAGGGGAAATGAAAAACTGTTTTTT. Residues: CSARGNEKLFF. V gene TRBV20-1 combines with J gene TRBJ1-4; D is uncertain. The CDR3 runs 11 residues. The germline CDR1 and CDR2 sequences are DFQATT and SNEGSKA (reference sequence). V lost 3 bases and J lost 5, with 4 bases in between.